These 18 T cell receptor beta chains came from one sample sequenced in a study of cytotoxic CD8 clonotypes in ibrutinib-treated CLL. Sequenced by immunoSEQ multiplex PCR; TCRdb stores in-frame clones only, minus some. The sample consists of 45,000 to 70,000 clones, 56% of them appearing once. The sample in question was PBMCs, obtained after 24 months of ibrutinib treatment. The receptor source for this set is a human donor with chronic lymphocytic leukemia.

V gene TRBV5-4 combines with J gene TRBJ1-5; D uncertain. Trimming shortened V by 4 bases and J by 4 bases, and 9 bases separated the two germline ends. The CDR3 is 13 residues long. CDR1 is SGHNT and CDR2 is YYREEE in the germline V gene (reference sequence). The CDR3 region has the DNA TGTGCCAGCAGCGAGGAGTTAAATCAGCCCCAGCATTTT. Its protein is CASSEELNQPQHF.

This clone is a singleton in its sample. CDR3 DNA: TGCGCCAGCAGCCCCTCTAGCGGGAGCGGCAATGAGCAGTTCTTC. Encoded protein: CASSPSSGSGNEQFF. This sequence joins TRBV5-1 and TRBJ2-1, with 10 bases aligning to TRBD2. With 4 bases clipped from V and 6 bases from J, the junction kept 7 bases outside the gene matches. There are 15 residues in the CDR3. The germline CDR1 and CDR2 sequences are SGHRS and YFSETQ. The complete variable domain, with remaining parts taken from reference TRBV5-1 and TRBJ2-1, reads KAGVTQTPRYLIKTRGQQVTLSCSPISGHRSVSWYQQTPGQGLQFLFEYFSETQRNKGNFPGRFSGRQFSNSRSEMNVSTLELGDSALYLCASSPSSGSGNEQFFGPGTRLTVL.

The chain joins TRBV5-1 to TRBJ1-5; the D is unclear. This CDR3 spans 15 amino acids. Trimming removed 0 bases from V and 2 bases from J, with 9 bases in between. Looked up from germline, CDR1 is SGHRS and CDR2 is YFSETQ. This CDR3 reads CASSLDGMGNQPQHF. DNA for the CDR3: TGCGCCAGCAGCTTGGACGGGATGGGCAATCAGCCCCAGCATTTT.

The table lists this clone with a few counts. The V and J genes are TRBV11-2 and TRBJ2-1, with a tentative D call TRBD2 (7 bases). Germline V CDR1 and CDR2: SGHAT, FQNNGV. The CDR3 loop spans 15 amino acids. V shed 1 base and J shed 5 bases, with 12 bases lying between them. The CDR3 DNA is TGTGCCAGCAGCTTAGTTCGGGGGGCCCACAATGAGCAGTTCTTC. It yields the protein CASSLVRGAHNEQFF.

The chain carries TRBV7-9 and TRBJ1-3; 7 bases match TRBD1. This CDR3 has 16 residues. V lost 5 bases to trimming and J lost 3 bases; unmatched junction nucleotides: 10. Germline CDR1 and CDR2: SEHNR and FQNEAQ (reference sequence). CDR3 coding DNA: TGTGCCAGCAGCCCGCAGGGGGAGTCGGTTGGAAACACCATATATTTT. Amino acids: CASSPQGESVGNTIYF. Filled out from reference TRBV7-9 and TRBJ1-3, the complete variable domain reads DTGVSQNPRHKITKRGQNVTFRCDPISEHNRLYWYRQTLGQGPEFLTYFQNEAQLEKSRLLSDRFSAERPKGSFSTLEIQRTEQGDSAMYLCASSPQGESVGNTIYFGEGSWLTVV.

CDR3 DNA sequence: TGTGCCAGCAGCCTGGGACTAGCGGCCTACAATGAGCAGTTCTTC. It translates to CASSLGLAAYNEQFF. The rearrangement joins TRBV9 to TRBJ2-1, with 11 bases identical to TRBD2. CDR3 length: 15 amino acids. Losses at the gene ends were 4 bases for V and 2 bases for J; bases not matched to a gene: 2. Germline V gives CDR1 SGDLS, CDR2 YYNGEE. Based on the CDR3 plus reference TRBV9 and TRBJ2-1, the full variable domain is DSGVTQTPKHLITATGQRVTLRCSPRSGDLSVYWYQQSLDQGLQFLIQYYNGEERAKGNILERFSAQQFPDLHSELNLSSLELGDSALYFCASSLGLAAYNEQFFGPGTRLTVL.

This clone appeared a single time. The chain employs TRBV11-3 and TRBJ2-1; D unclear. The CDR3 length is 12 residues. V lost 1 base to trimming and J lost 12 bases, with 10 bases between them. From germline, CDR1 is SGHNT and CDR2 YENEEA. The CDR3 nucleotides read TGTGCCAGCAGCTTAGCCGTAGGCGGGCAGTTCTTC. Translation gives CASSLAVGGQFF. The entire variable domain, with the rest obtained from reference TRBV11-3 and TRBJ2-1, is as follows: EAGVVQSPRYKIIEKKQPVAFWCNPISGHNTLYWYLQNLGQGPELLIRYENEEAVDDSQLPKDRFSAERLKGVDSTLKIQPAELGDSAVYLCASSLAVGGQFFGPGTRLTVL.

This clone was observed many times. This chain joins TRBV4-2 and TRBJ2-3; D gene uncertain. Trimming took 0 bases from V and 3 from J, leaving 4 bases between them. CDR1 LGHNA and CDR2 YNFKEQ come from the germline V gene. The CDR3 consists of 13 residues. Here the CDR3 DNA reads TGTGCCAGCAGCCAAGATCGAACAGATACGCAGTATTTT. It translates to CASSQDRTDTQYF.

This chain joins TRBV10-2 and TRBJ2-3, with D tentatively TRBD2 (6 bases). This CDR3 region has 13 residues. Germline CDR1 WSHSY, CDR2 SAAADI. Deletions cut 7 bases from V and 3 bases from J, with 11 bases between. For the CDR3, the DNA is TGCGCCAGCAAGGGGACTGGAACAGATACGCAGTATTTT. Its translation is CASKGTGTDTQYF.

Written as DNA, the CDR3 is TGTGCCAGCACCCGGTCGGGGGACAGCTTTTGGGAAAAACTGTTTTTT. Translated: CASTRSGDSFWEKLFF. The chain carries TRBV2 and TRBJ1-4; 7 bases align to TRBD1. The germline V gene encodes CDR1 SNHLY and CDR2 FYNNEI. This CDR3 is built from 16 residues. J lost 8 bases, V lost 7 bases, and 16 bases had no gene match.

The chain joins TRBV6-1 to TRBJ1-5; D is undetermined. The CDR3 extends over 14 amino acids. V was clipped by 2 bases and J by 4 bases, with 9 bases between them. The germline CDR1 and CDR2 sequences are MNHNS and SASEGT. As DNA, the CDR3 is TGTGCCAGCAGTGAAACAGAGATTAATCAGCCCCAGCATTTT. It yields the protein CASSETEINQPQHF.

V and J are TRBV25-1 and TRBJ2-3, with a possible D match to TRBD2 (6 bases). The germline V and J ends were trimmed by 4 bases and 8 bases, with 16 bases remaining between them. From germline, CDR1 is MGHDK and CDR2 SYGVNS. The CDR3 covers 14 residues. CDR3 sequence (DNA): TGTGCCAGCAGTGCCCCCCGGGGAGGTGGTACGCAGTATTTT. Translating it yields CASSAPRGGGTQYF.

The genes are TRBV7-8 and TRBJ2-6, with D possibly being TRBD1 or TRBD2 (5 bases each). V lost 3 bases and J lost 4, with 10 bases in between. The CDR3 consists of 15 residues. Germline values: CDR1 SGHVS, CDR2 FQNEAQ. The CDR3 sequence: CASSFGAPGANVLTF. The DNA for the CDR3 is TGTGCCAGCAGCTTCGGGGCGCCCGGGGCCAACGTCCTGACTTTC.

V gene TRBV10-1 combines with J gene TRBJ2-7, with 14 bases lining up with TRBD2. CDR1 WNHNN and CDR2 SYGVQD come from the germline V gene (reference sequence). The CDR3 covers 15 residues. V gave up 11 bases and J gave up 7 bases; unmatched junction bases: 13. CDR3: CAGGLAGALSREQYF. In DNA, the CDR3 is TGCGCCGGGGGACTAGCGGGAGCCCTGTCTCGGGAGCAGTACTTC.

CDR3: CASSPTEVYGYTF. In DNA form, the CDR3 reads TGTGCCAGCTCACCTACCGAGGTGTATGGCTACACCTTC. J is TRBJ1-2 and V is TRBV18; D not certain. From germline, CDR1 is KGHSH and CDR2 LQKENI. CDR3 size: 13 residues. V lost 3 bases, J lost 5 bases, and 10 bases lay in between.

The chain carries TRBV5-6 and TRBJ1-2; TRBD1 aligns across 7 bases. The CDR3 extends over 15 amino acids. The V and J ends lost 4 bases and 7 bases, in that order; junction bases with no gene match: 13. Germline V CDR1 and CDR2: SGHDT, YYEEEE. The CDR3 DNA follows: TGTGCCAGCAGCCCTGGGGGACAGCGGATCAGTGGCTACACCTTC. It translates to CASSPGGQRISGYTF.

This clone has a count of ten or more. J is TRBJ1-5 and V is TRBV7-8; possible D gene TRBD1, 6 bases. V shed 6 bases and J shed 2 bases, with 14 bases lying between them. Per the germline V gene, CDR1 is SGHVS and CDR2 is FQNEAQ. The CDR3 covers 15 residues. In nucleotides, the CDR3 is TGTGCCAGCAGTCTAACAGGGATTGGCAATCAGCCCCAGCATTTT. Residues: CASSLTGIGNQPQHF. The full variable domain, in which reference TRBV7-8 and TRBJ1-5 provide the parts outside the CDR3, is GAGVSQSPRYKVAKRGQDVALRCDPISGHVSLFWYQQALGQGPEFLTYFQNEAQLDKSGLPSDRFFAERPEGSVSTLKIQRTQQEDSAVYLCASSLTGIGNQPQHFGDGTRLSIL.

J is TRBJ2-4 and V is TRBV5-6; D possibly uses TRBD1 or TRBD2 (5 bases each). The CDR3 contains 17 residues. Trimming shortened V by 4 bases and J by 1 base, and 18 bases separated the two germline ends. From germline, CDR1 is SGHDT and CDR2 YYEEEE. CDR3 protein: CASSGDFGARAKNIQYF. CDR3 bases: TGTGCCAGCAGCGGGGATTTCGGGGCCAGGGCCAAAAACATTCAGTACTTC.